Listed below are T cell receptor beta chains from one sample, sequenced in a study of T cells expressing NK-cell markers. TCRdb reprocessed the 5' RACE reads, keeping one entry per CDR3 protein, no DNA. The sample table includes 550,000 or so distinct CDR3 sequences. Sequenced sample: blood T cells: a sorted CD56 or NKG2C T cell subset, CD4+ or CD8+ T cells, or bulk PBMC T cells (not recorded which). Receptor source: a man aged 18 to 35 in good health. The CDR3 runs from the conserved cysteine through the conserved F or W.

j_call: TRBJ2-3; v_call: TRBV5-4; cdr3_aa: CASKSGAGGPTDTQYF
j_call: TRBJ1-2; v_call: TRBV9; cdr3_aa: CASSAPTRPGYTF
j_call: TRBJ1-2; v_call: TRBV12-3/TRBV12-4; cdr3_aa: CASSFRLPGYTF
j_call: TRBJ1-4; v_call: TRBV11-2; cdr3_aa: CASSLVTWELFF
j_call: TRBJ2-7; v_call: TRBV27; cdr3_aa: CASATSGYEQYF
j_call: TRBJ2-2; v_call: TRBV6-2/TRBV6-3; cdr3_aa: CASRRGQGSGELFF
j_call: TRBJ2-1; v_call: TRBV7-8; cdr3_aa: CASSFQREQFF
j_call: TRBJ2-2; v_call: TRBV29-1; cdr3_aa: CSPIGPRFSGELFF
j_call: TRBJ2-4; v_call: TRBV7-2; cdr3_aa: CASSFGTGVAKNIQYF
j_call: TRBJ1-2; v_call: TRBV20-1; cdr3_aa: CSASPRTYYGYTF
j_call: TRBJ2-1; v_call: TRBV20-1; cdr3_aa: CSARDRLAFYNEQFF
j_call: TRBJ2-3; v_call: TRBV16; cdr3_aa: CASSQSMVHTDTQYF
j_call: TRBJ1-5; v_call: TRBV20-1; cdr3_aa: CSASRGSRNQPQHF
j_call: TRBJ2-1; v_call: TRBV3-1; cdr3_aa: CASSQVWTSGGNNEQFF
j_call: TRBJ2-5; v_call: TRBV30; cdr3_aa: CAWSVGQYQETQYF
j_call: TRBJ2-4; v_call: TRBV11-2; cdr3_aa: CASSPQLAGGLLAKNIQYF
j_call: TRBJ2-7; v_call: TRBV14; cdr3_aa: CASSPFSPRSSYEQYF
j_call: TRBJ1-2; v_call: TRBV21-1; cdr3_aa: CASSIISDRGRIGYGYTF
j_call: TRBJ2-1; v_call: TRBV14; cdr3_aa: CASSSFLGEANEQFF
j_call: TRBJ1-4; v_call: TRBV5-1; cdr3_aa: CASSRGQGKDEKLFF
j_call: TRBJ2-5; v_call: TRBV20-1; cdr3_aa: CSATKMIQETQYF
j_call: TRBJ2-6; v_call: TRBV5-1; cdr3_aa: CASSVTGTAFSGANVLTF
j_call: TRBJ2-2; v_call: TRBV19; cdr3_aa: CASSIKRGITGELFF
j_call: TRBJ2-1; v_call: TRBV7-2; cdr3_aa: CASSFLFEMDRGNEQFF
j_call: TRBJ1-5; v_call: TRBV5-1; cdr3_aa: CASSPDISNQPQHF
j_call: TRBJ1-2; v_call: TRBV12-3/TRBV12-4; cdr3_aa: CASRTGASGYTF
j_call: TRBJ2-7; v_call: TRBV15; cdr3_aa: CATSRGGDDYEQYF
j_call: TRBJ1-2; v_call: TRBV24-1; cdr3_aa: CATSDLRTAYGYTF
j_call: TRBJ2-5; v_call: TRBV7-6; cdr3_aa: CASTPTGTEETQYF
j_call: TRBJ1-2; v_call: TRBV4-3; cdr3_aa: CASSQGQDYGYTF
j_call: TRBJ2-3; v_call: TRBV4-1; cdr3_aa: CASSQDEGIPGDTQYF
j_call: TRBJ1-1; v_call: TRBV19; cdr3_aa: CASSILAGGPEAFF
j_call: TRBJ2-5; v_call: TRBV20-1; cdr3_aa: CSASQSWREETQYF
j_call: TRBJ2-3; v_call: TRBV20-1; cdr3_aa: CSACSGRSTDTQYF
j_call: TRBJ2-5; v_call: TRBV11-2; cdr3_aa: CASSSPLSTSGEQETQYF
j_call: TRBJ2-7; v_call: TRBV27; cdr3_aa: CASSSLTSGSPYEQYF
j_call: TRBJ2-1; v_call: TRBV24-1; cdr3_aa: CATSDPTLAGTKSNEQFF
j_call: TRBJ2-1; v_call: TRBV7-8; cdr3_aa: CASSLGHGGRPYNEQFF
j_call: TRBJ1-2; v_call: TRBV20-1; cdr3_aa: CSARFNRGIGYTF
j_call: TRBJ2-1; v_call: TRBV2; cdr3_aa: CASRPRTDNEQFF
j_call: TRBJ2-7; v_call: TRBV14; cdr3_aa: CASSQEQTPIHEQYF
j_call: TRBJ2-1; v_call: TRBV4-3; cdr3_aa: CASSQGTSQEEQFF
j_call: TRBJ2-5; v_call: TRBV12-3/TRBV12-4; cdr3_aa: CASSTRHDLGTQYF
j_call: TRBJ2-3; v_call: TRBV7-6; cdr3_aa: CASSSLFASGRPSLRTDTQYF
j_call: TRBJ2-1; v_call: TRBV12-3/TRBV12-4; cdr3_aa: CASSLYYSGGLSYNEQFF
j_call: TRBJ2-1; v_call: TRBV4-2; cdr3_aa: CASSQGIAVYNEQFF
j_call: TRBJ2-1; v_call: TRBV24-1; cdr3_aa: CATSDFRRDNEQFF
j_call: TRBJ2-1; v_call: TRBV25-1; cdr3_aa: CASSRARGRDEQFF
j_call: TRBJ2-1; v_call: TRBV20-1; cdr3_aa: CSAREASRSVYNEQFF
j_call: TRBJ2-1; v_call: TRBV5-1; cdr3_aa: CASSSPPGQGYEQFF
j_call: TRBJ2-7; v_call: TRBV5-5; cdr3_aa: CASSLGAGAAAEQYF
j_call: TRBJ2-1; v_call: TRBV20-1; cdr3_aa: CSAALSGRALDEQFF
j_call: TRBJ2-3; v_call: TRBV2; cdr3_aa: CASSEPTGGSDTQYF
j_call: TRBJ2-1; v_call: TRBV3-1; cdr3_aa: CASSAGIANNEQFF
j_call: TRBJ2-1; v_call: TRBV4-2; cdr3_aa: CASSQDTSGRVDEQFF
j_call: TRBJ2-2; v_call: TRBV25-1; cdr3_aa: CASSPIGTGRNTGELFF
j_call: TRBJ1-2; v_call: TRBV6-2/TRBV6-3; cdr3_aa: CASSPQGQNYGYTF
j_call: TRBJ2-1; v_call: TRBV20-1; cdr3_aa: CSAKTGGGEQFF
j_call: TRBJ1-5; v_call: TRBV7-2; cdr3_aa: CASSPTGGGSQPQHF